This T cell receptor beta chain was sequenced during a study of OX40 agonist ivuxolimab in advanced cancers. Study information: Ivuxolimab, an antibody that agonizes OX40 (CD134), was administered to the patients. Three patients responded partially, comprising one with hepatocellular carcinoma and two with cutaneous melanoma. Ivuxolimab, which patients received intravenously every 2 weeks, was dosed at 0.01 to 10 mg/kg. General study results and limits: In general, CD8+ T cells held more expanded clones than CD4+ did, on average.

Comment on this clone: Its specificity is not known.

The protocol was immunoSEQ multiplex PCR, while the TCRdb copy is restricted to in-frame clones and leaves out a portion. This sample has about 90,000 clones, with more than 80% found just once. The CDR3 length is 14 residues. Germline CDR1 is SEHNR and CDR2 is FQNEAQ (reference sequence). The J segment lost 6 bases and the V segment lost 2 bases, leaving 7 bases of the junction unmatched. The V call is TRBV7-9, the J call TRBJ2-7, with 7 bases lining up with TRBD1. The origin of this receptor is an adult with an advanced solid tumor such as melanoma, head and neck, liver or kidney cancer. Specimen: CD4+ or CD8+ T cells sorted from blood, collected in a trial of the OX40 agonist ivuxolimab. The CDR3 reads CASSLSGQVGEQYF. CDR3 bases: TGTGCCAGCAGCTTATCAGGACAGGTAGGCGAGCAGTACTTC.